This T cell receptor beta chain is from a study of blood T cell repertoires in COVID-19. Study details: PBMCs, B-cell-depleted T cells, or T cells were the source of the cDNA or gDNA that made up the material.

V lost 1 base and J lost 6, with 12 bases in between. This CDR3 has 14 residues. Germline values: CDR1 LGHDT, CDR2 YNNKEL (reference sequence). The assay was immunoSEQ multiplex PCR, and TCRdb's table has in-frame clones only and misses some. The sample has under 130,000 clones, 88% seen once; the top ten hold about 3%. The genes are TRBV3-1 (or the pseudogene TRBV3-2) and TRBJ1-1; D is possibly TRBD1 (5 bases). The source of this sequence is a human donor in a cohort sampled during active COVID-19. Sequencing input: peripheral blood. In nucleotides, the CDR3 is TGTGCCAGCAGCCAAGCTCCTTCGGGGGCTGAAGCTTTCTTT. Its translation is CASSQAPSGAEAFF.